The present TCR beta chain was sequenced within a study of early T cells in non-severe SARS-CoV-2 infection. Background on the study: Unsorted whole-blood RNA was sequenced in bulk, leaving chains unpaired. Regarding the study as a whole: A preference for anti-spike CD8 responses marked VDJdb matching, which missed private and CD4 specificities.

Ten or more counts support this clonotype. Its antigen remains unknown. CDR3 size: 13 residues. In germline, CDR1 is SEHNR, CDR2 FQNEAQ (reference sequence). The V gene lost 4 bases and the J gene lost 1 base, with 7 bases spanning the gap. Individually, cDNA molecules had unique molecular identifiers attached to them. TCRdb passed the 5' RACE reads through MiXCR, listing each CDR3 protein once. The table records around 50,000 distinct CDR3 sequences, more than 6.5% of them present only once. This receptor was obtained from an adult who was a healthcare worker with PCR-confirmed SARS-CoV-2 infection or an uninfected control (not recorded which). Sequences were obtained from whole blood. V gene TRBV7-9 combines with J gene TRBJ1-1; D is ambiguous. This chain's CDR3 is CASSSDKNTEAFF. CDR3 nucleotides: TGTGCCAGCAGCTCCGACAAGAACACTGAAGCTTTCTTT.